The entry below gives a single T cell receptor (beta chain) sequence along with its context. Its target is not known. The missing CDR3 end, 3 residues past where the read stops, is filled in from the germline J gene. This entry belongs to a study of T cells in women clearing cervical HPV infection. The protocol was immunoSEQ multiplex PCR, while the TCRdb copy is restricted to in-frame clones and leaves out a portion. The sample includes approximately 37,000 clones. Study-level findings and limits: Richness differences could reflect unmeasured T-cell content per sample.

The CDR3 has 17 residues. V shed 1 base and J shed 5 bases, with 20 bases lying between them. Looked up from germline, CDR1 is SGHRS and CDR2 is YFSETQ. This clonotype originated in a woman between 18 and 69 years old with a cervical HPV16 infection that either progressed to CIN3+ or cleared (not recorded which). The sample consisted of blood buffy coat. V and J are TRBV5-1 and TRBJ2-3, with a possible D match to TRBD1 (7 bases). The CDR3 DNA, read in part, is TGCGCCAGCAGCTTGTACTTCAGGGGGGCCAAAGGAGATACG. Its translation: CASSLYFRGAKGDT. The CDR3 reads in full as CASSLYFRGAKGDTQYF.